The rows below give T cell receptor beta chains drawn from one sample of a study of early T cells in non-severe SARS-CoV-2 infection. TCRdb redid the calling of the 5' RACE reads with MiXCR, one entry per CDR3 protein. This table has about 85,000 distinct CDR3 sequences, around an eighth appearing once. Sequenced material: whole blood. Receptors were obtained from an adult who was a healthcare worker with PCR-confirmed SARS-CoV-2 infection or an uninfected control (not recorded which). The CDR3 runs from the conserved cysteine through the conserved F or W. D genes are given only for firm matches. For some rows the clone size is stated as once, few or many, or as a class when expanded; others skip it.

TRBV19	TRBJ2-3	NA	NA	CASSMNLLTDTQYF	TGTGCCAGTAGTATGAACCTACTCACAGATACGCAGTATTTT
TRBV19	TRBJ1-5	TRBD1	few	CASSTWDRGRVQPQHF	TGTGCCAGTAGTACTTGGGACAGGGGGCGCGTTCAGCCCCAGCATTTT
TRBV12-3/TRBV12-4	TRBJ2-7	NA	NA	CASSPGGGQVLYEQYF	TGTGCCAGCAGTCCAGGGGGGGGGCAGGTCCTGTACGAGCAGTACTTC
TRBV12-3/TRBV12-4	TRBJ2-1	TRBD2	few	CALGGTSGKRNEQFF	TGTGCCCTCGGGGGGACTAGCGGGAAGCGCAATGAGCAGTTCTTC
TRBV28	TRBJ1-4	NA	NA	CASSLRSWTEREKLFF	TGTGCCAGCAGTTTAAGGTCGTGGACCGAGCGGGAAAAACTGTTTTTT
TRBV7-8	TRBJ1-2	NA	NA	CASSSPFDGYTF	TGTGCCAGCAGCTCACCCTTCGACGGCTACACCTTC
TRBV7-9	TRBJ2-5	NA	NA	CASSQGGVQETQYF	TGTGCCAGCAGCCAAGGGGGGGTGCAAGAGACCCAGTACTTC
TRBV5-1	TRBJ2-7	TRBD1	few	CASSDKQGSSYEQYF	TGCGCCAGCAGCGATAAACAGGGGTCTTCCTACGAGCAGTACTTC
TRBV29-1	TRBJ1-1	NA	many	CSVVAVGPNTEAFF	TGCAGCGTTGTGGCAGTGGGGCCGAACACTGAAGCTTTCTTT
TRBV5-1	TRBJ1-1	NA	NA	CASSWEGDTEAFF	TGCGCCAGCAGCTGGGAGGGGGACACTGAAGCTTTCTTT
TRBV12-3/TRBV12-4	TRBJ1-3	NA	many	CASSLLTYGNTIYF	TGTGCCAGCAGTTTATTGACCTATGGAAACACCATATATTTT